This T cell receptor beta chain was sequenced in a study of T-cell reconstitution after alpha-beta-depleted transplantation in children (dated by TCRdb to between 2015 and 2016). Background on the whole study: Using TCR repertoire profiling, the study followed T-cell immune reconstitution in a quantitative way in children after TCRalphabeta/CD19-depleted allogeneic hematopoietic cell transplantation.

The library was prepared using PCR. Sequencer: Illumina HiSeq 2500. Molecular barcoding was employed in the preparation of TCR libraries, with unique molecular identifiers being used to normalize TCRbeta repertoire quantification. TCRdb reprocessed the public reads (quality trimming at Q25 with fastp, clone calling with MiXCR) and kept in-frame beta chains. Under each unique CDR3 protein, matching rows form one entry showing the most common genes and DNA. The sample table records about 230,000 distinct CDR3 sequences; 7.5% to 10% of these occur just once. Of the sample, about 5% falls within the top ten clones. This clonotype was recorded at least ten times. It has no known antigen specificity. No qualities accompany the bases; no much larger clone lies one base away. Trimming leaves V shorter by 6 bases and J shorter by 1 base, with the junction holding 5 bases beyond the gene matches. From cysteine to phenylalanine, the CDR3 is 14 amino acids long. The CDR3 DNA has 42 bases and is translated from base 1. The CDR1 and CDR2 encoded by the germline V gene are MNHNS and SASEGT.

The sample here was PBMCs from the stem cell graft donor, taken from the stem cell graft. The chain is encoded by TRBV6-1 joined to TRBJ2-7, with TRBD1 matching 8 junction bases. This sequence was found in a human donor who donated a stem cell graft to a child with SCID. The nucleotide sequence reads TGTGCCAGCAGCCCCACAGGGGGTTCCTACGAGCAGTACTTC. Translation gives CASSPTGGSYEQYF.